This TCR beta chain appears in the sequencing data of a study of shared clonotypes between healthy human individuals (dated by TCRdb to 2018 to 2020). Turning to the overall study: The cohort included three men and a couple of women between 18 and 49 years of age. For each donor, CD4 naive and CD4 memory were each run on three plates, CD8 naive on two plates, and CD8 memory on one plate. To estimate repertoire size and how much clonotype sharing occurs between individuals, the study deeply sequenced the blood TCR repertoires of several healthy adults. Libraries were prepared and TCR repertoires were sequenced by different laboratories using diverse techniques, in order to increase sequencing depth and limit assay-specific biases. Between about 0.9 and 8.9 billion PBMCs per donor were obtained by leukapheresis.

This clone was observed a few times. Its antigen remains unidentified. Base qualities are not provided; no much larger clone lies one nucleotide away. The germline V gene (reference sequence) supplies CDR1 GTSNPN and CDR2 SVGIG. The CDR3 runs 13 residues from the cysteine to the phenylalanine. Here the CDR3 DNA is all that survives: 39 bases in frame from base 1. V drops 0 bases and J drops 5 bases, leaving 10 bases in between. The paper as a whole reports these results and caveats: Sharing across several donors was observed for about 4.8% of naive CD4, 3% to 4% of naive CD8, over 2% of memory CD4, and roughly 0.4% of memory CD8 clonotypes. Compared with non-shared clonotypes, clonotypes shared by all four sorted-subset donors had higher generation probabilities. Pairwise subsampling led to the expectation that sequencing depth would affect the degree of clonotype sharing among donors. Sampling was restricted to blood, and TCR repertoires in tissues likely differ from the TCR repertoires found in blood. Rarefaction of sorted-subset datasets indicated incomplete sequencing despite the large sequencing depth. Because the study included a small number of donors, the genetic and exposure-history diversity represented was limited. Naive subsets generally had larger estimated clonotype richness than memory subsets did.

CD8 naive samples consisted of CD45RO-negative cells that were positively selected for CCR7, yielding a CD45RA+CCR7+ population without TemRA cells. Healthy HIV-negative adults with no recently reported acute infections or vaccinations were included as donors. Only Caucasian adults living in Nashville, Tennessee, USA were represented among the donors. After blood collection by leukapheresis, PBMCs were isolated using Ficoll-Histopaque density gradient centrifugation and then cryopreserved in the vapor phase of liquid nitrogen. Analytical flow cytometry was used to check the purity and quantity of each magnetically sorted T cell population. Genomic DNA was isolated from each sorted fraction and quantified by UV absorbance on a Nanodrop 2000c. TCR CDR3 regions were amplified from genomic DNA by multiplex PCR using the deep immunoSEQ assay. For each cell subset, the extracted genomic DNA was distributed evenly across all wells of several immunoSEQ 96-well plates, and each plate served as one replicate. For sorted subsets, roughly 0.2 ug genomic DNA, equal to about 30,000 T cell genomes, was loaded into each replicate PCR. Purified libraries were quantified with a Qubit 3.0 fluorometer, sized on a Bioanalyzer 2100, and re-quantified with the KAPA Library Quantification kit. Every immunoSEQ 96-well plate was sequenced on a separate single-read 150-cycle Illumina NextSeq 550 flow cell. Concerning the study's data processing: The immunoSEQ output contained only junctional sequences without quality scores, so filtering could not match that applied to full-length reads. Sequences were annotated with PyIR, a Python wrapper for IgBLAST v1.9, and V/J genes and CDR3 were assigned using IMGT germline references. Reads with weak V/J assignments (E-value above 1e-6), missing CDR3, stop codons, out-of-frame junctions, or ambiguous translated residues were removed. V3J clonotypes were defined as sequences sharing an identical inferred V gene, J gene, and CDR3 amino acid sequence. Percentage overlap between repertoires was computed as shared unique clonotypes divided by the size of the smaller repertoire. RTK rarefaction, the Chao1 estimator, and Recon v2.1 estimates of unobserved clonotypes were used to assess repertoire richness. For all TCRbeta clonotypes obtained by the gDNA method from four donors, generation probabilities were computed with OLGA. Drawn from immuneACCESS, this table holds only the in-frame rearrangements with V and J called that TCRdb kept. Clones are partly lost; checked studies trace under half to an unresolved V gene and leave the rest unexplained. Clonal size and the V and J genes are those of that table, whereas D and trimming came from the DNA. Counted in this sample were 1.5 million to 2.5 million clones; about 95% of them appeared once. The leading ten clones occupy 1% to 1.5% of the sample.

The chain links TRBV30 with TRBJ1-1, with the D segment identity uncertain. The sample taken for sequencing was naive CD8+ T cells sorted from blood. Interpreted using the paper, the cell subset or site label stands for: CD45RA+CCR7+. The source is a man in his late teens or twenties in good health. The DNA reads TGTGCCTGGAGTGTGTTGCTGGAGACTGAAGCTTTCTTT. Its product reads: CAWSVLLETEAFF. This CDR3, with the reference TRBV30 and TRBJ1-1 proteins standing in past its ends, gives the full variable domain SQTIHQWPATLVQPVGSPLSLECTVEGTSNPNLYWYRQAAGRGLQLLFYSVGIGQISSEVPQNLSASRPQDRQFILSSKKLLLSDSGFYLCAWSVLLETEAFFGQGTRLTVV.